The 2 T cell receptor beta chains given below trace back to one sample, sequenced in a study of response to subunit inactivated influenza vaccine. MiXCR, run by TCRdb on the RT-PCR reads, gives a single entry per CDR3 protein. The sample yields around 710,000 distinct CDR3 sequences, approximately 14% seen once. Sequencing was performed on PBMCs from blood, taken roughly 2 weeks before vaccination. The receptor set was obtained from a man aged 45-60 years who received an inactivated influenza vaccine.

The chain recombines TRBV7-2 with TRBJ2-5; 9 bases agree with TRBD2. The germline V gene has CDR1 SGHTA and CDR2 FQGNSA. J lost 7 bases, V lost 5 bases, and 8 bases had no gene match. The length of the CDR3 is 14 residues. The CDR3 here is CASSPASGVATQYF. In DNA form, the CDR3 reads TGTGCCAGCAGCCCGGCTAGCGGGGTGGCGACCCAGTACTTC. Supplemented by reference TRBV7-2 and TRBJ2-5, the full variable domain reads GAGVSQSPSNKVTEKGKDVELRCDPISGHTALYWYRQSLGQGLEFLIYFQGNSAPDKSGLPSDRFSAERTGGSVSTLTIQRTQQEDSAVYLCASSPASGVATQYFGPGTRLLVL.

The chain's CDR3 is CASSHTGTGIQPQHF. The CDR3 DNA follows: TGTGCCAGCAGCCATACCGGGACAGGGATTCAGCCCCAGCATTTT. V is TRBV3-1 and J is TRBJ1-5; TRBD1 aligns across 9 bases. The V segment lost 3 bases and the J segment 6 bases; nucleotides outside the gene matches: 6. The CDR3 runs 15 residues. Per the germline V gene, CDR1 is LGHDT and CDR2 is YNNKEL (reference sequence).